This T cell receptor beta chain is drawn from a study of shared clonotypes between healthy human individuals. Turning to the study itself: Donors had three CD4 naive, three CD4 memory, two CD8 naive and one CD8 memory plate apiece.

Study-level results: A generally larger estimated richness was seen in naive subsets than in memory subsets.

A word on this clone: Its antigen is undetermined.

This table comes from immunoSEQ multiplex PCR, and its TCRdb copy is limited to in-frame clones, with some not included. This table has around 1.1 million clones, approximately 80% appearing once. V dropped 5 bases and J dropped 4 bases, with 12 bases sitting between them. The CDR3 is made up of 13 amino acids. Germline V gene lookup returns CDR1 MNHNY and CDR2 SVGAGI (reference sequence). There were only Caucasian adults among the donors, and all lived in Nashville, Tennessee. The rearrangement links TRBV6-6 to TRBJ2-7, with D maybe TRBD1 (6 bases). Sequenced: memory CD4+ T cells from PBMCs. Indicated subset: CD45RA-negative fraction. The sequence was obtained from a man younger than 35 in good health. Some clones in this sample may be carry-over from other donors' samples. The CDR3 loop reads CASSRQALYEQYF. In DNA form, the CDR3 reads TGTGCCAGCAGTCGACAGGCCCTTTACGAGCAGTACTTC.